Listed below are T cell receptor beta chains from one sample, sequenced in a study of CD8 T cells in Susac syndrome. TCRdb independently ran MiXCR on the immunoSEQ multiplex PCR reads; one entry per CDR3 protein. The table records under 200,000 distinct CDR3 sequences, around 90% of them present only once. The specimen was CD4+ T cells from PBMCs. Source of these receptors: a human donor in good health. Each CDR3 is given with its conserved first and last residue. D genes are given only for firm matches. Some rows have no size entry. The others give once, few or many, or a class for an expanded clone.

clone size,J gene,D gene,V gene,CDR3 DNA,CDR3 protein
-,TRBJ2-7,TRBD2,TRBV5-1,TGCGCCAGCAGCTCAGGACTAGCGGGGAGTAGGACCTACGAGCAGTACTTC,CASSSGLAGSRTYEQYF
-,TRBJ1-4,-,TRBV12-5,TGTGCTAGTGGTTTGGGGGTCACAACTAATGAAAAACTGTTTTTT,CASGLGVTTNEKLFF
-,TRBJ2-6,TRBD1,TRBV10-3,TGTGCCATCAGCCTCGGACAGGGGGCAAGGGGGGCCAACGTCCTGACTTTC,CAISLGQGARGANVLTF
once,TRBJ2-7,-,TRBV6-5,TGTGCCAGCAGTTACCGGAGCCCCCCCTACGAGCAGTACTTC,CASSYRSPPYEQYF
-,TRBJ2-5,-,TRBV7-3,TGTGCCAGCAGCTTGGGACACCTTCAAGAGACCCAGTACTTC,CASSLGHLQETQYF
-,TRBJ1-1,-,TRBV20-1,TGCAGTGCTCGTCGGGACACCAACACTGAAGCTTTCTTT,CSARRDTNTEAFF
-,TRBJ2-1,-,TRBV18,TGTGCCAGCTCACCATCGGAGGACAATGAGCAGTTCTTC,CASSPSEDNEQFF
-,TRBJ2-7,TRBD2,TRBV29-1,TGCAGCGGGGGGGGGACGCCCTACGAGCAGTACTTC,CSGGGTPYEQYF
-,TRBJ2-2,-,TRBV7-2,TGTGCCAGCACTATAGGGCGGAACACCGGGGAGCTGTTTTTT,CASTIGRNTGELFF
-,TRBJ2-7,-,TRBV19,TGTGCCAGTTCCCGGGACGGGAGCTCCTACGAGCAGTACTTC,CASSRDGSSYEQYF
-,TRBJ2-1,TRBD2,TRBV20-1,TGCAGTGCTAGAGATCGAAGCGGGGGATACAATGAGCAGTTCTTC,CSARDRSGGYNEQFF
-,TRBJ2-5,-,TRBV15,TGTGCCACCAGCAGAAACCGGGACACAAAAGAGACCCAGTACTTC,CATSRNRDTKETQYF
once,TRBJ1-1,-,TRBV7-3,TGTGCCAGCAGCTTAACAGTAGATACTGAAGCTTTCTTT,CASSLTVDTEAFF
-,TRBJ2-1,-,TRBV2,TGTGCCAGCAGTGAAAGGGTGGGGAGTTTCTACAATGAGCAGTTCTTC,CASSERVGSFYNEQFF
-,TRBJ2-1,-,TRBV7-3,TGTGCCAGCAGCCTACCAGGGGGGAGCTCCTACAATGAGCAGTTCTTC,CASSLPGGSSYNEQFF